The present T cell receptor (beta chain) was sequenced within a study of T cells after yellow fever vaccination. Study as a whole: Those fractions that held only low numbers of cells were prepared using the SMART-Seq v4 Ultra Low Input RNA kit. The study, taken as a whole, reports: By day 5 rather than day 15, the secondary response had peaked, though it was weaker. Abundant contaminating clonotypes from the bulk population could appear in FACS-sorted repertoires.

V gave up 5 bases and J gave up 5 bases; unmatched junction bases: 9. The CDR3 totals 15 residues. CDR1 and CDR2 from the germline V gene are SEHNR and FQNEAQ (reference sequence). TCR cDNA, made by 5'RACE template switching, carried an added universal primer site and UMIs. TCRdb analysed the 5' RACE reads with MiXCR anew, one entry per CDR3 protein. The profile shows a few hundred thousand distinct CDR3 sequences, under 5% of them singletons. The sample holds a few counts of this clonotype. Its specificity is unknown. This rearrangement joins TRBV7-9 to TRBJ2-7, with TRBD1 matching over 10 bases. The sample in question was PBMCs, obtained 5 days after the yellow fever booster vaccination. The receptor was derived from a man aged 18 to 30 who received the YFV17D yellow fever vaccine. The CDR3 DNA reads as TGTGCCAGCAGCCATCCGGGACAGGGGTTCCACGAGCAGTACTTC. Translation gives CASSHPGQGFHEQYF.